This T cell receptor (beta chain) was profiled in a study of T cell responses to AZD1222 COVID-19 vaccine. Per the germline V gene, CDR1 is GTSNPN and CDR2 is SVGIG (reference sequence). V lost 2 bases and J 4 bases, leaving 15 bases between the germline ends. This CDR3 is built from 16 residues. The sample holds a few counts of this clone. Its target is not known. The protocol was immunoSEQ multiplex PCR, while the TCRdb copy is restricted to in-frame clones and leaves out a portion. This table holds roughly 65,000 clones, over 60% found once. General study points: It was only after the peak T cell response that any repertoires were sampled.

The sequence was obtained from an adult in good health. The rearrangement uses TRBV30 and TRBJ2-6; unclear D gene. The sequences come from peripheral blood, collected on day 0 of AZD1222 vaccination. This CDR3 reads CAWSTRSLLGANVLTF. Written as DNA, the CDR3 is TGTGCCTGGAGTACACGGTCCCTCTTGGGGGCCAACGTCCTGACTTTC.